This TCR beta chain was found in a study of shared clonotypes between healthy human individuals. Only in-frame clones appear in the TCRdb table, and some are missing; sequencing was by immunoSEQ multiplex PCR. The sample has 2.3 million or so clones; more than 85% are singletons. Study-level results: Larger estimated richness was generally recorded for naive subsets relative to memory subsets. The diversity represented, both genetic and in exposure history, was limited by few donors.

The germline V gene has CDR1 SQVTM and CDR2 ANQGSEA. Between the trimmed V and J ends, which lost 3 bases and 8 bases, there was a span of 13 bases. CDR3 length equals 12 residues. Concerning this clone: The antigen is undetermined.

The TCR originated in a man between 18 and 29 years old in good health. Some clones in this sample may be carry-over from other donors' samples. The rearrangement uses TRBV29-1 and TRBJ1-2, with D hard to call. The specimen was naive CD4+ T cells from PBMCs. Subset reported: CD45RA+ positively selected. Written as DNA, the CDR3 is TGCAGCGTTGAGTCGGACGGCGGGGGCTACACCTTC. The encoded protein is CSVESDGGGYTF.